This T cell receptor (beta chain) appears in the sequencing data of a study of beta chain features in type 1 diabetes. Whole-study context: Age and gender were similar between patients and healthy donors, as were cell yields.

Germline lookup yields CDR1 SGHTA and CDR2 FQGNSA. The CDR3 covers 17 residues. V lost 2 bases and J lost 8, with 23 bases in between. Donors contributed one heparinised blood draw apiece, averaging roughly 0.12 L. Central memory, naive, regulatory and stem cell-like memory CD4+ cells were sorted by CD45RO/CCR7/CD25/CD127/CD95/CD27. Every isolated RNA sample was fully reverse transcribed, so sequencing captured expressed TCRB transcripts. Each sample of naive, central memory or regulatory T cells had, on average, approximately 3.5 million reads. Only in-frame clones appear in the TCRdb table, and some are missing; sequencing was by immunoSEQ multiplex PCR. The sample shows hundreds of thousands of clones, roughly 8% of them seen only once.

This chain connects TRBV7-2 to TRBJ2-3; TRBD2 might be the D (5 bases). The sample comprised central memory CD4+ T cells from blood. This clonotype was sampled from a woman between 18 and 30 years old in good health. The CDR3 loop reads CASSLLGVASGSGTQYF. For the CDR3, the DNA is TGTGCCAGCAGCTTATTGGGTGTAGCCTCGGGGTCGGGTACGCAGTATTTT.